This TCR beta chain is from a study of identical twins (dated by TCRdb to 2016 to 2017). Concerning the study at large: The study deep-sequenced TCR alpha and beta repertoires from monozygotic twins, unrelated adults of various ages and cord blood to test whether fetal clonotypes persist. Replicate twin experiments were performed at different times using different library preparation protocols to rule out contamination. Overall study results and their limits: Out-of-frame TCR alpha sharing in monozygotic twins was systematically underestimated by recombination models, whereas sharing between unrelated individuals was in agreement with the recombination models. Invariant T cells such as MAIT and iNKT could partly confound zero-insertion analyses, although diverse VJ usage argued against such confounding for most clonotypes. Because the same donors could not be followed over many years, the conclusions depended on cross-sectional statistical analysis. A weaker excess of twin sharing was found in beta out-of-frame sequences because the signal-to-noise ratio was lowered by fewer shared sequences. Out-of-frame TCR alpha sequences shared between twins showed an excess of low generation-probability sequences compared with coincidental sharing between unrelated individuals. Fewer insertions were carried by abundant cord blood beta clonotypes; a weaker similar trend was observed in young adult naive repertoires, while no such trend was observed in memory repertoires.

Every donor was a healthy Caucasian. The twin cohort comprised three pairs of female monozygotic twins, all aged roughly 18 to 30 years. Positive isolation kits from Invitrogen were used to isolate CD4+ and CD8+ T cell populations. Libraries were made using 5' RACE. TCRdb names Illumina HiSeq 2000 as the instrument used. Template switching introduced a universal primer binding site; the final cDNA contained a unique molecular identifier, enabling accurate counting of TCR cDNA molecules. First-strand cDNA for TCR alpha and beta chains was synthesized from specific primers in the conserved constant-segment region. Each cDNA library was double barcoded, with a SMART-Mk sample barcode plus Illumina barcodes, to control for contamination. TruSeq adapter sequences along with Illumina sample barcodes were introduced in two successive PCR steps. The TCR alpha and beta cDNA libraries were sequenced on the Illumina HiSeq platform using custom primers. On the study's bioinformatics: Unique molecular identifiers were extracted from raw reads with MiGEC, and CDR3 positions were determined with MiXCR. Recombination models were inferred per individual with the repgenHMM and IGoR tools using an EM algorithm. Shared clonotype analysis was performed with the tcR package in R, normalizing sharing by the product of cloneset sizes. To study raw recombination without the effects of thymic and clonal selection, out-of-frame nonproductive sequences were analyzed. TCRdb reran the public reads through fastp at Q25 and MiXCR, keeping productive beta chains. Every entry covers one CDR3 protein and lists the most common genes and DNA from its rows. For this entry, the V and J calls and clone size follow TCRdb and not the study's own pipeline. Here the sample has approximately 500,000 distinct CDR3 sequences; 24% occur a single time. 2.9% of the sample is held by the ten biggest clonotypes.

This clonotype was recorded a few times. Its cognate antigen has yet to be identified. No base-level quality is on record; no much larger clone is a single base apart. Based on the germline V gene, the CDR1 and CDR2 sequences are SGHAT and FQNNGV. Here V drops 3 bases and J drops 0 bases, and the junction holds 1 base not matched to any gene. There are 15 amino acids in the CDR3, from cysteine to phenylalanine inclusive. The sequence is cut down to CDR3 DNA, 45 bases in frame from base 1. These data also featured in a second study, about T cells expressing NK-cell markers. The second study's authors report: In sorted CD3+CD56+NKG2C+, CD3+CD56+NKG2C- and CD3+CD56-NKG2C+ T-cell subsets from eight or nine donors, TCR beta-chain repertoires were profiled. Seven of the eight sequenced donors were HCMV-seropositive and one was HCMV-seronegative. To restrict sorting to alphabetaTCR-expressing T cells, an anti-gammadeltaTCR antibody was added in several experiments. In several donors, the dominant CD3+CD56+NKG2C+ clonotypes ranked among the top 10 CD8+ clonotypes, making up about 1.0-7.0% of CD8+ T cells. Those dominant clonotypes were again the most abundant among CD3+CD56-NKG2C+ cells in a handful of donors, at about 25-65%. Whether the expanded NKG2C-expressing T cell clones were specific for HCMV antigens was left unclear. All eight donors whose samples were sequenced were randomly selected healthy volunteers, three of them men and five women. A commercial ELISA kit detecting HCMV-specific IgG in serum was used to determine HCMV serostatus. Reads were demultiplexed and grouped by UMI with MIGEC, and clonotypes were assembled and quantified with MiTCR. To exclude erroneous sequences, only TCR cDNA sequences supported by at least two reads were retained. Downstream repertoire analysis used the tcR package, and clonotypes were matched across fractions by CDR3 nucleotide sequence plus V segment. Antigen specificity was annotated against VDJdb with VDJmatch, allowing one amino acid substitution in CDR3.

The chain is encoded by TRBV11-2 joined to TRBJ2-5, with 10 middle bases fitting TRBD1. This TCR came from a woman aged 18-29 years in good health. The sequenced material came from CD4+ T cells sorted from blood. The nucleotide sequence is TGTGCCAGCAGCTTCGGACAGGGGGACCAAGAGACCCAGTACTTC. It codes for CASSFGQGDQETQYF.